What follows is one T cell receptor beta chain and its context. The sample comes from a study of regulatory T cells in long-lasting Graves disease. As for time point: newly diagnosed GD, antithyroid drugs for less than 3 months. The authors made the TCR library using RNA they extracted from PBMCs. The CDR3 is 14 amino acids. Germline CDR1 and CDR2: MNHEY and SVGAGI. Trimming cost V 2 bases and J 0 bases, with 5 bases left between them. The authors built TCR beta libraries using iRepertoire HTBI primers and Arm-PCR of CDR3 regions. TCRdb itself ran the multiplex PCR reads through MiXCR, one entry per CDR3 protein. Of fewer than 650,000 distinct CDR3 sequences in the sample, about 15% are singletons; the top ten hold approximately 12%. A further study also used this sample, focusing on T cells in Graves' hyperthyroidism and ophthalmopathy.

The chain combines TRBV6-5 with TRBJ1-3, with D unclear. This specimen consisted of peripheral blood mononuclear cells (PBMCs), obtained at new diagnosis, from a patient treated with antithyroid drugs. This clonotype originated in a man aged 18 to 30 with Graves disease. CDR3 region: CASSYGVSGNTIYF. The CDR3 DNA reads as TGTGCCAGCAGTTACGGGGTCTCTGGAAACACCATATATTTT.